The 21 T cell receptor beta chains in this list originate from one sample, sequenced in a study of cytomegalovirus exposure and HLA in healthy donors. PCR employed 60 Vbeta and 13 Jbeta primers. Only in-frame clones appear in the TCRdb table, and some are missing; sequencing was by immunoSEQ multiplex PCR. The table has hundreds of thousands of clones, roughly 80% seen once; the top ten hold 3% to 4.5%. Sample: PBMCs. The receptors derive from a male donor in good health and CMV-seronegative.

On this clone itself: This specimen includes other DNA sequences encoding the same CDR3. The V and J genes are TRBV5-3 and TRBJ2-1; tentatively, D is TRBD2 (6 bases). TRBV5-3 is sorted into the ORF group, with uncertain function. V was pared by 2 bases and J by 8 bases, with 14 bases between. The length of the CDR3 is 14 residues. DNA of the CDR3: TGTGCCAGAAGCTTTACGGCGGGGTGGGATGAGCAGTTCTTC. It codes for CARSFTAGWDEQFF.

The chain carries TRBV9 and TRBJ2-1, with D possibly matching TRBD2 (5 bases). V lost 0 bases, J lost 0 bases, and 10 bases lay in between. The V gene's germline CDR1 is SGDLS and CDR2 YYNGEE. The CDR3 runs to 16 residues. The CDR3 sequence is CASSVGASSSYNEQFF. DNA of the CDR3: TGTGCCAGCAGCGTAGGGGCTAGCAGCTCCTACAATGAGCAGTTCTTC.

This clone has only a few counts. The chain joins TRBV6-5 to TRBJ2-7; tentatively, D is TRBD2 (6 bases). The CDR3 length is 14 residues. The germline CDR1 and CDR2 sequences are MNHEY and SVGAGI. The V gene lost 6 bases and the J gene lost 0 bases, with 12 bases spanning the gap. Here the CDR3 reads CASRRDWSSYEQYF. CDR3 DNA: TGTGCCAGCAGGAGGGACTGGAGCTCCTACGAGCAGTACTTC.

This chain uses TRBV5-4 with TRBJ1-2; weak D call: TRBD1 (5 bases). Germline V gene data show CDR1 as SGHNT and CDR2 as YYREEE (reference sequence). Deletions cut 4 bases from V and 1 base from J, with 11 bases between. The CDR3 runs to 14 residues. This chain's CDR3 is CASSRGGVNYGYTF. The CDR3 bases are TGTGCCAGCAGCCGGGGGGGGGTTAACTATGGCTACACCTTC.

This chain connects TRBV4-1 to TRBJ2-7; 9 positions match TRBD2. CDR3 length: 18 amino acids. After removal of 3 bases from V and 4 bases from J, the junction contained 16 bases not matched to a gene. Germline V gene data show CDR1 as MGHRA and CDR2 as YSYEKL. The CDR3 loop is CASSHRQEPAGGLYEQYF. The CDR3 bases are TGCGCCAGCAGCCATCGCCAGGAGCCGGCGGGAGGGCTTTACGAGCAGTACTTC.

This rearrangement joins TRBV2 to TRBJ2-3; 8 bases line up with TRBD2. This CDR3 is 17 amino acids long. V dropped 7 bases and J dropped 0; count of bases not matched to a gene: 12. CDR1 is SNHLY, CDR2 FYNNEI, per germline. The CDR3 sequence: CASTPTGLVTSTDTQYF. The CDR3 DNA follows: TGTGCCAGCACCCCGACGGGACTAGTGACTAGCACAGATACGCAGTATTTT.

The CDR3 loop is CASSLGRVYGYTF. For the CDR3, the DNA is TGTGCCAGCAGTTTGGGTCGGGTTTATGGCTACACCTTC. J is TRBJ1-2 and V is TRBV28; the D is unclear. The CDR3 loop spans 13 amino acids. Trimming took 3 bases from V and 5 from J, leaving 10 bases between them. CDR1 is MDHEN and CDR2 is SYDVKM in the germline V gene.

The chain uses TRBV5-1 and TRBJ2-5; 8 bases match TRBD1. TRBJ2-7 explains the end of the DNA better; the J call may be wrong. The length of the CDR3 is 17 residues. Per the germline V gene, CDR1 is SGHRS and CDR2 is YFSETQ. CDR3 residues: CASSLASVGTGSYEQYF. CDR3 DNA sequence: TGCGCCAGCAGCTTGGCCTCTGTGGGGACAGGATCCTACGAGCAGTACTTC.

The chain recombines TRBV7-9 with TRBJ1-5; no definite D call. V dropped 5 bases and J dropped 0 bases, with 8 bases sitting between them. The germline CDR1 and CDR2 sequences are SEHNR and FQNEAQ (reference sequence). This CDR3 has 14 amino acids. CDR3 sequence (DNA): TGTGCCAGCAGCGGAACAGATAGCAATCAGCCCCAGCATTTT. Protein product: CASSGTDSNQPQHF.

About this clone itself: Relative to the germline gene, one junction end is altered; a read error may explain this. This sequence joins TRBV2 and TRBJ2-4; TRBD2 matches at 9 bases. This CDR3 is built from 14 residues. The germline CDR1 and CDR2 sequences are SNHLY and FYNNEI. The CDR3, as DNA: TGTGCCAGCAGTGAAGCTTGGGGTAGCGGGAGAGGGGACTTC. As protein: CASSEAWGSGRGDF.

This chain links TRBV5-6 with TRBJ2-2; D may be TRBD2 (5 bases). CDR1 is SGHDT, CDR2 YYEEEE, per germline. Trimming took off 1 base at V and 7 bases at J, with 5 bases between the two ends. This CDR3 contains 12 residues. CDR3 nucleotide sequence: TGTGCCAGCAGCTTGAGCGGCGGGGAGCTGTTTTTT. Translating it yields CASSLSGGELFF.

The chain joins TRBV27 to TRBJ2-2; 10 positions match TRBD1. CDR3 length equals 13 residues. J lost 7 bases, V lost 6 bases, and 2 bases had no gene match. The germline CDR1 and CDR2 sequences are MNHEY and SMNVEV (reference sequence). The CDR3 DNA sequence: TGTGCCAGCAGGACAGGGGGCGGCGGGGAGCTGTTTTTT. It translates to CASRTGGGGELFF.

This chain links TRBV5-8 with TRBJ2-3, with 8 bases fitting TRBD2. The V and J ends lost 2 bases and 4 bases, in that order; junction bases with no gene match: 6. The CDR3 sequence is 15 residues long. Germline V CDR1 and CDR2: SGHTS, YDEGEE. CDR3 amino acids: CASSLAGVVADTQYF. The DNA for the CDR3 is TGTGCCAGCAGCTTAGCGGGAGTTGTCGCAGATACGCAGTATTTT.

The chain carries TRBV28 and TRBJ2-7, with D maybe TRBD1 (5 bases). Between the trimmed V and J ends, which lost 4 bases and 3 bases, there was a span of 13 bases. The CDR3 spans 14 residues. Germline-derived CDR1 and CDR2 are MDHEN and SYDVKM. Here the CDR3 DNA reads TGTGCCAGCAGTTGGTCAGGGCCCCTCTACGAGCAGTACTTC. Residues: CASSWSGPLYEQYF.

This clone was picked up one time. The rearrangement joins TRBV30 to TRBJ2-3, with 10 bases matching TRBD2. V shed 2 bases, J shed 4 bases, and the junction held 6 bases outside the gene matches. The CDR3 extends over 15 amino acids. From germline, CDR1 is GTSNPN and CDR2 SVGIG (reference sequence). The CDR3 nucleotides are TGTGCCTGGAGTTTAATAGCGGGGGGCGCAGATACGCAGTATTTT. Residues: CAWSLIAGGADTQYF.

This sequence joins TRBV5-5 and TRBJ2-7; perhaps TRBD1 as D (6 bases). The germline gives CDR1 SGHKS, CDR2 YYEKEE (reference sequence). The CDR3 has 15 amino acids. The V and J ends lost 3 bases and 2 bases respectively, with 15 bases between them. CDR3 in DNA: TGTGCCAGCAGCTCACAGTGGACAGCTGCCTACGAGCAGTACTTC. Translation: CASSSQWTAAYEQYF.

This clone has a single count. The chain is built from TRBV6-5 and TRBJ1-3; tentative D call: TRBD1 (6 bases). Germline lookup yields CDR1 MNHEY and CDR2 SVGAGI. Trimming removed 7 bases at V and 1 base at J, with 11 bases between. The CDR3 sequence is 14 residues long. The CDR3 sequence: CASTPTGSGNTIYF. DNA for the CDR3: TGTGCCAGCACACCGACAGGATCTGGAAACACCATATATTTT.

The rearrangement uses TRBV5-1 and TRBJ2-5; D might be TRBD2 (5 bases). Germline V gene data show CDR1 as SGHRS and CDR2 as YFSETQ. V was pared by 3 bases and J by 2 bases, with 14 bases between. There are 15 residues in the CDR3. CDR3 residues: CASSSSTGKQETQYF. The CDR3 coding sequence is TGCGCCAGCAGCTCCTCCACCGGGAAGCAAGAGACCCAGTACTTC.

This chain links TRBV5-6 with TRBJ2-1; unclear D gene. The V gene lost 0 bases and the J gene lost 4 bases, with 5 bases spanning the gap. This CDR3 region has 13 residues. Germline-derived CDR1 and CDR2 are SGHDT and YYEEEE. This CDR3 is CASSLGPYNEQFF. The CDR3 DNA reads as TGTGCCAGCAGCTTGGGTCCATACAATGAGCAGTTCTTC.

The genes are TRBV25-1 and TRBJ2-1; 15 bases agree with TRBD2. Germline CDR1 and CDR2: MGHDK and SYGVNS. There are 17 residues in the CDR3. The junction had 4 bases not matched to a gene; V was cut back by 1 base and J by 6 bases. CDR3 region: CASSESGGLAGGNEQFF. The DNA of the CDR3 is TGTGCCAGCAGTGAATCTGGGGGACTAGCGGGAGGCAATGAGCAGTTCTTC.

The chain carries TRBV19 and TRBJ1-2; D possibly corresponds to TRBD1 (6 bases). This CDR3 comprises 12 residues. Per the germline V gene, CDR1 is LNHDA and CDR2 is SQIVND (reference sequence). Trimming pared 4 bases from V and 7 bases from J, leaving 10 bases between. Here the CDR3 reads CASSTRGSGYTF. Written as DNA, the CDR3 is TGTGCCAGTAGTACCAGGGGCAGTGGCTACACCTTC.